There are a few counts of the clone carrying this T cell receptor (beta chain). This record belongs to a study of cytomegalovirus exposure and HLA in healthy donors. Germline V gene data show CDR1 as GTSNPN and CDR2 as SVGIG (reference sequence). The CDR3 spans 11 residues. V was pared by 6 bases and J by 8 bases, with 10 bases between. PCR amplification relied on 60 Vbeta primers (plus 13 Jbeta primers). Only in-frame clones appear in the TCRdb table, and some are missing; sequencing was by immunoSEQ multiplex PCR. Of 30,000 to 40,000 clones listed, around 70% are singletons. Material for sequencing was PBMCs. This TCR was sampled from a man aged 35 to 55 in good health and CMV-seropositive. V usage is TRBV30 and J usage is TRBJ1-4, with D unclear. The CDR3 bases are TGTGCCTGTTCGGAGGTCGAAAAACTGTTTTTT. It yields the protein CACSEVEKLFF.